These 26 T cell receptor beta chains came from one sample sequenced in a study of cytomegalovirus exposure and HLA in healthy donors. The PCR ran on 60 Vbeta and 13 Jbeta primers. Clones were sequenced by immunoSEQ multiplex PCR, and TCRdb holds only the in-frame ones, with some missing. Among 85,000 to 120,000 clones listed, roughly three quarters were seen once. What was sequenced was PBMCs. The receptors were sampled from a male donor in good health and CMV-seropositive.

In DNA form, the CDR3 reads TGCGCCAGCAGCCAAGCTGGGACTAGTGTCAATGAGCAGTTCTTC. It encodes CASSQAGTSVNEQFF. The V call is TRBV4-3, the J call TRBJ2-1, with 8 bases identical to TRBD2. Unmatched junction bases numbered 5, after V lost 1 base and J lost 6 bases. Germline CDR1 reads LGHNA; CDR2 reads YSLEER. There are 15 residues in the CDR3.

CDR3 residues: CASSFQQGAAPNYGYTF. The CDR3 nucleotides read TGTGCCAGCAGTTTTCAACAGGGGGCGGCCCCCAACTATGGCTACACCTTC. The V call is TRBV28, the J call TRBJ1-2; 9 nucleotides match TRBD1. The V segment lost 3 bases and the J segment 2 bases; nucleotides outside the gene matches: 10. The CDR3 has 17 amino acids. Germline CDR1 and CDR2: MDHEN and SYDVKM.

This clone was seen a few times. The chain carries TRBV6-6 and TRBJ2-7, with no clear D. Between the trimmed V and J ends, which lost 6 bases and 4 bases, there was a span of 13 bases. Germline V CDR1 and CDR2: MNHNY, SVGAGI (reference sequence). This CDR3 has 13 residues. The CDR3 protein is CASRNNDFYEQYF. Here the CDR3 DNA reads TGTGCCAGCAGGAACAACGACTTTTACGAGCAGTACTTC.

The chain joins TRBV7-9 to TRBJ2-5; D is ambiguous. V lost 5 bases and J lost 0, with 19 bases in between. CDR3 length: 17 amino acids. Looked up from germline, CDR1 is SEHNR and CDR2 is FQNEAQ (reference sequence). The CDR3 DNA is TGTGCCAGCAGCCGCACCGATACAGCTAATTACCAAGAGACCCAGTACTTC. Its translation is CASSRTDTANYQETQYF. The full variable domain, its missing parts supplied by reference TRBV7-9 and TRBJ2-5, is DTGVSQNPRHKITKRGQNVTFRCDPISEHNRLYWYRQTLGQGPEFLTYFQNEAQLEKSRLLSDRFSAERPKGSFSTLEIQRTEQGDSAMYLCASSRTDTANYQETQYFGPGTRLLVL.

The rearrangement uses TRBV25-1 and TRBJ2-3, with a tentative D call TRBD1 (5 bases). Trimming removed 2 bases from V and 5 bases from J, with 20 bases in between. The germline gives CDR1 MGHDK, CDR2 SYGVNS. The CDR3 covers 17 residues. The CDR3 DNA is TGTGCCAGCAGTGAACGGCGGCAGGGCAGTTCGGTAGATACGCAGTATTTT. This gives the protein CASSERRQGSSVDTQYF.

The gene calls are TRBV30 and TRBJ2-3; no clear D gene. The CDR3 has 14 amino acids. Between the trimmed V and J ends, which lost 4 bases and 2 bases, there was a span of 13 bases. Germline V lookup: CDR1 GTSNPN, CDR2 SVGIG (reference sequence). Written as DNA, the CDR3 is TGTGCCTGGACTGTGGGCAGCTACACAGATACGCAGTATTTT. This codes for CAWTVGSYTDTQYF.

This clone came up once. The chain has TRBV5-4 and TRBJ1-2, with 8 bases fitting TRBD1. Germline V CDR1 and CDR2: SGHNT, YYREEE (reference sequence). The V and J ends lost 0 bases and 6 bases, in that order; junction bases with no gene match: 4. CDR3 length: 14 amino acids. CDR3 region: CASSLGQGKDGYTF. The CDR3, as DNA: TGTGCCAGCAGCTTGGGACAGGGGAAGGATGGCTACACCTTC.

This clone was counted between two and nine times. CDR3 sequence (DNA): TGTGCCAGCACCAGGGGGACAGTTGCTTACGAGCAGTACTTC. Protein product: CASTRGTVAYEQYF. The chain combines TRBV6-5 with TRBJ2-7; 7 nucleotides agree with TRBD1. Germline V CDR1 and CDR2: MNHEY, SVGAGI. J was trimmed by 4 bases and V by 7 bases; bases with no gene match: 10. This CDR3 comprises 14 residues.

The chain links TRBV7-2 to TRBJ2-3, with TRBD2 matching 8 bases. Trimming at V came to 2 bases and at J to 5 bases, leaving 6 bases not matched to a gene. The CDR3 spans 15 residues. Germline V gives CDR1 SGHTA, CDR2 FQGNSA. This CDR3 is CASSLMGLAGDTQYF. The CDR3 DNA follows: TGTGCCAGCAGCTTAATGGGTCTAGCGGGAGATACGCAGTATTTT.

The chain carries TRBV2 and TRBJ2-4; TRBD1 matches at 8 bases. The CDR3 extends over 14 amino acids. Per the germline V gene, CDR1 is SNHLY and CDR2 is FYNNEI. Unmatched junction bases numbered 8, after V lost 6 bases and J lost 7 bases. The CDR3 DNA reads as TGTGCCAGCAGCCCAGGGGGCGGATGGAACATTCAGTACTTC. Translated, it gives CASSPGGGWNIQYF.

J is TRBJ2-7 and V is TRBV7-6; 7 nucleotides line up with TRBD1. Unmatched junction bases numbered 3, after V lost 3 bases and J lost 4 bases. CDR1 and CDR2 (germline): SGHVS, FNYEAQ. The CDR3 has 13 amino acids. CDR3 nucleotide sequence: TGTGCCAGCAGCTTGGGGACAGAATACGAGCAGTACTTC. As protein: CASSLGTEYEQYF.

CDR3 bases: TGTGCCAGCAGCGAACAAACGACAGGCTACGAGCAGTACTTC. Encoded protein: CASSEQTTGYEQYF. V gene TRBV9 combines with J gene TRBJ2-7; D perhaps matches TRBD1 (6 bases). Germline assignment: CDR1 SGDLS and CDR2 YYNGEE. This CDR3 is 14 amino acids long. The ends were cut back, 3 bases at V and 3 bases at J, with 13 bases in the middle.

In DNA, the CDR3 is TGCAGCGTAGGGGGACAGGGGCCCTACGAGCAGTACTTC. This encodes CSVGGQGPYEQYF. This chain uses TRBV29-1 with TRBJ2-7; 10 bases line up with TRBD1. Germline lookup yields CDR1 SQVTM and CDR2 ANQGSEA. Trimming removed 6 bases from V and 2 bases from J; junction bases left unmatched: 4. CDR3 size: 13 residues.

The chain recombines TRBV9 with TRBJ2-7; TRBD1 aligns across 9 bases. Germline lookup yields CDR1 SGDLS and CDR2 YYNGEE. After removal of 3 bases from V and 3 bases from J, the junction contained 4 bases not matched to a gene. This CDR3 has 14 residues. CDR3 sequence reads: CASSAGQGDYEQYF. In nucleotides, the CDR3 is TGTGCCAGCAGCGCGGGACAGGGAGACTACGAGCAGTACTTC.

The chain employs TRBV6-6 and TRBJ1-2, with 7 bases identical to TRBD1. There are 15 residues in the CDR3. Germline V gives CDR1 MNHNY, CDR2 SVGAGI (reference sequence). J was trimmed by 1 base and V by 4 bases; bases with no gene match: 6. CDR3 in amino acids: CASSLTGVNNYGYTF. CDR3 nucleotides: TGTGCCAGCAGTTTAACAGGGGTAAATAACTATGGCTACACCTTC.

This chain joins TRBV19 and TRBJ2-1; 9 bases line up with TRBD1. Germline lookup yields CDR1 LNHDA and CDR2 SQIVND (reference sequence). The junction had 9 bases not matched to a gene; V was cut back by 7 bases and J by 8 bases. CDR3 length equals 14 residues. CDR3 coding DNA: TGTGCCAGTACCCAAGGACAGGGGAACTATGAGCAGTTCTTC. The encoded protein is CASTQGQGNYEQFF.

The chain joins TRBV11-2 to TRBJ1-2, with D possibly TRBD1 on 5 matching bases. V lost 3 bases to trimming and J lost 1 base, with 15 bases between them. The CDR3 extends over 16 amino acids. Germline-derived CDR1 and CDR2 are SGHAT and FQNNGV. In DNA form, the CDR3 reads TGTGCCAGCAGCTTCGGGGGAGGCGGGGGTAACTATGGCTACACCTTC. It specifies CASSFGGGGGNYGYTF.

V usage is TRBV6-1 and J usage is TRBJ2-3, with D possibly matching TRBD1 (5 bases). The CDR3 sequence is 15 residues long. Germline V gives CDR1 MNHNS, CDR2 SASEGT. Trimming pared 2 bases from V and 0 bases from J, leaving 9 bases between. The CDR3 region has the DNA TGTGCCAGCAGTGAATTGAAGGGGAGCACAGATACGCAGTATTTT. Its protein product is CASSELKGSTDTQYF.

This clone appeared a few times. The chain combines TRBV19 with TRBJ2-3, with 7 bases identical to TRBD2. V gave up 6 bases and J gave up 3 bases; unmatched junction bases: 18. This CDR3 is built from 18 residues. Looked up from germline, CDR1 is LNHDA and CDR2 is SQIVND (reference sequence). The DNA of the CDR3 is TGTGCCAGTAGCTCGAGCGGGGCTGCAACTTTATCGACAGATACGCAGTATTTT. Protein sequence: CASSSSGAATLSTDTQYF.

The J gene is TRBJ1-1, the V gene TRBV28; no definite D call. V was clipped by 6 bases and J by 0 bases, with 8 bases between them. The germline V gene encodes CDR1 MDHEN and CDR2 SYDVKM. The CDR3 is 13 residues long. The CDR3, as DNA: TGTGCCAGCAGGGCAAGTATGAACACTGAAGCTTTCTTT. Its protein product is CASRASMNTEAFF. The whole variable domain, filled in from reference TRBV28 and TRBJ1-1, reads DVKVTQSSRYLVKRTGEKVFLECVQDMDHENMFWYRQDPGLGLRLIYFSYDVKMKEKGDIPEGYSVSREKKERFSLILESASTNQTSMYLCASRASMNTEAFFGQGTRLTVV.

V usage is TRBV5-1 and J usage is TRBJ2-7; possibly TRBD2 for D (6 bases). The CDR3 sequence is 14 residues long. Trimming removed 0 bases from V and 4 bases from J, with 11 bases in between. Germline V gene sequence: CDR1 SGHRS, CDR2 YFSETQ. CDR3 loop: CASSLGTTVYEQYF. The CDR3 DNA reads as TGCGCCAGCAGCTTGGGGACTACGGTTTACGAGCAGTACTTC.

In regard to this clone: At one end the junction does not follow the germline gene, possibly because of a read error. In DNA, the CDR3 is TGTGCCAGTAGTGTGGGACAGGGACCCTCTGGGGCCAACGGCCTGACTTTC. It codes for CASSVGQGPSGANGLTF. The chain uses TRBV19 and TRBJ2-6; 9 bases agree with TRBD1. The germline V gene encodes CDR1 LNHDA and CDR2 SQIVND (reference sequence). The CDR3 runs 17 residues.

V and J are TRBV19 and TRBJ2-1; D unclear. The CDR3 runs 14 residues. CDR1 and CDR2 from the germline V gene are LNHDA and SQIVND (reference sequence). The germline V and J ends were trimmed by 1 base and 6 bases, with 10 bases remaining between them. This chain's CDR3 is CASSIAHRGNEQFF. In DNA form, the CDR3 reads TGTGCCAGTAGTATAGCACATAGAGGCAATGAGCAGTTCTTC.

In DNA, the CDR3 is TGTGCCAGCAGCTTGCGACAGGGGCATGGCTACACCTTC. Protein: CASSLRQGHGYTF. V and J are TRBV5-4 and TRBJ1-2; 8 bases match TRBD1. Germline values: CDR1 SGHNT, CDR2 YYREEE (reference sequence). V was pared by 1 base and J by 6 bases, with 2 bases of the junction left unmatched. The CDR3 spans 13 residues.

Only a few counts were recorded for this clone. The chain uses TRBV6-5 and TRBJ1-2, with D perhaps TRBD1 (6 bases). In germline, CDR1 is MNHEY, CDR2 SVGAGI. Trimming removed 5 bases at V and 8 bases at J, with 21 bases between. The CDR3 length is 15 residues. The CDR3 loop reads CASSDFPDRQQGYTF. The CDR3 DNA reads TGTGCCAGCAGTGACTTCCCCGACAGGCAGCAGGGCTACACCTTC.

This sequence joins TRBV18 and TRBJ2-4; no definite D call. Germline V lookup: CDR1 KGHSH, CDR2 LQKENI. The CDR3 is made up of 18 amino acids. V gave up 4 bases and J gave up 3 bases, with 22 bases separating them. The CDR3 DNA is TGTGCCAGCTCACTATCTTCCCAGGCCTTGATGGTCAAAAACATTCAGTACTTC. Translated: CASSLSSQALMVKNIQYF.